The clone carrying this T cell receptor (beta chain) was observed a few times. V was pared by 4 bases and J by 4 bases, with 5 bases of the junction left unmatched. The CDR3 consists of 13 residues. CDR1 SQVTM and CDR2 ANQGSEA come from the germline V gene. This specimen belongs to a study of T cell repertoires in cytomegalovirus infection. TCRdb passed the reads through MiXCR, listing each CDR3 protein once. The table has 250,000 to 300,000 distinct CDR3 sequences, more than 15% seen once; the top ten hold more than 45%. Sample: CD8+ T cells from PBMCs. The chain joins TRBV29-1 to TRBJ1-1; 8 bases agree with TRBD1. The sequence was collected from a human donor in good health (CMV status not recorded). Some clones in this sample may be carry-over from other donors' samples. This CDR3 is CSVAPGGFTEAFF. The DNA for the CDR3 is TGCAGCGTTGCGCCAGGGGGCTTCACTGAAGCTTTCTTT.